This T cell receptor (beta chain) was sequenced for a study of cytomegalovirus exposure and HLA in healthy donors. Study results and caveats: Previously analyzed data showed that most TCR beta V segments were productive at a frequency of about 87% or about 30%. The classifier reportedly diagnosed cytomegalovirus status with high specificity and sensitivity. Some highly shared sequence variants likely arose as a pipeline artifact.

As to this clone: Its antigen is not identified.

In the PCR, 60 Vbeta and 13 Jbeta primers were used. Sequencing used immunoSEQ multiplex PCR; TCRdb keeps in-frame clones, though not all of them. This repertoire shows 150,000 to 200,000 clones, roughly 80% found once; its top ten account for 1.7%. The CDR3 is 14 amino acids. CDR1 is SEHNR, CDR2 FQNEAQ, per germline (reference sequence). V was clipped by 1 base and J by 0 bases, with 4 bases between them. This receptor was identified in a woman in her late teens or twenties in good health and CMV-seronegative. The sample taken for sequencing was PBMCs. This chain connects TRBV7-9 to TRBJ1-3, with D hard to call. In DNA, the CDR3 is TGTGCCAGCAGCTTAGGGCTCTCTGGAAACACCATATATTTT. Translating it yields CASSLGLSGNTIYF.